This T cell receptor beta chain was sequenced for a study of blood T cell repertoires in COVID-19. Study as a whole: T cells, B-cell-depleted T cells, or PBMCs provided the cDNA or gDNA that served as material.

Source study methods: Estimates of nucleated cell counts were drawn from the amplification of reference gene primers. Generated by immunoSEQ multiplex PCR, the TCRdb table keeps only in-frame clones and is missing some. That table is the source of V, J and clone size, and D and trimming were worked out from the DNA. Among a few hundred thousand clones, 80% to 90% were seen once, and the ten largest hold 0.8% to 0.85%. During active infection, Seattle patients enrolled and were then monitored through disease. Germline V gives CDR1 KGHSH, CDR2 LQKENI. V lost 0 bases and J lost 3, with 12 bases in between. This CDR3 has 15 residues.

This sequence originates from a man in his late teens or twenties with COVID-19, enrolled during active disease. This rearrangement joins TRBV18 to TRBJ2-7; D is possibly TRBD2 (6 bases). Sequencing was performed on peripheral blood. CDR3 sequence (DNA): TGTGCCAGCTCACCACCATCCCCAGCGGGCTACGAGCAGTACTTC. Translation gives CASSPPSPAGYEQYF.